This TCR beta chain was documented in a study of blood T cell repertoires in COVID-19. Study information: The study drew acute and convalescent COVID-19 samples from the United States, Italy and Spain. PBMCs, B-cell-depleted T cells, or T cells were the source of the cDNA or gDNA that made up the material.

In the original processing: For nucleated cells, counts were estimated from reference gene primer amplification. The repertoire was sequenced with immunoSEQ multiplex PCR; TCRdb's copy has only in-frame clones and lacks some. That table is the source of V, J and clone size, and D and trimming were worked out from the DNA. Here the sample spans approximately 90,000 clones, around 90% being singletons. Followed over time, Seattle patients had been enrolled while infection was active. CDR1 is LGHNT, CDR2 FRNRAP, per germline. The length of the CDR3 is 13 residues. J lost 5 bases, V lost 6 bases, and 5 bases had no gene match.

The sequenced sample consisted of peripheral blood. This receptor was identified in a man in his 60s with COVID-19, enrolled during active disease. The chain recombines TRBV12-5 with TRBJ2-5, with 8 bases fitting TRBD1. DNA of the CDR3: TGTGCTAGTGGGACAGGGGCGGGGGAGACCCAGTACTTC. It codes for CASGTGAGETQYF.